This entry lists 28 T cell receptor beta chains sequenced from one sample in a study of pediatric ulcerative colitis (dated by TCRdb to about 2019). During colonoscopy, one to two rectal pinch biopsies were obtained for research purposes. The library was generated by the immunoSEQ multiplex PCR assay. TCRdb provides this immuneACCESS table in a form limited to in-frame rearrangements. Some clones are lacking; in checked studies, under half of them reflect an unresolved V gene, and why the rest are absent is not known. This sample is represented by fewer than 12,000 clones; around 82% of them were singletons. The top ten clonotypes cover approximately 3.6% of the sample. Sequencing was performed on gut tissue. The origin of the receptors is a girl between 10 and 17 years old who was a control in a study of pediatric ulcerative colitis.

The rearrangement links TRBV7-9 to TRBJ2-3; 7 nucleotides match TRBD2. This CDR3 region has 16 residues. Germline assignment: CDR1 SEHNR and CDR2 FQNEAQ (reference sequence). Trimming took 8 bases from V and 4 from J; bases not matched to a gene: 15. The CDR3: CASSPPGGRLADTQYF. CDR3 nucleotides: TGTGCCAGCTCCCCCCCCGGCGGGAGACTCGCAGATACGCAGTATTTT. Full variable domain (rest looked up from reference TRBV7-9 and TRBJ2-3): DTGVSQNPRHKITKRGQNVTFRCDPISEHNRLYWYRQTLGQGPEFLTYFQNEAQLEKSRLLSDRFSAERPKGSFSTLEIQRTEQGDSAMYLCASSPPGGRLADTQYFGPGTRLTVL.

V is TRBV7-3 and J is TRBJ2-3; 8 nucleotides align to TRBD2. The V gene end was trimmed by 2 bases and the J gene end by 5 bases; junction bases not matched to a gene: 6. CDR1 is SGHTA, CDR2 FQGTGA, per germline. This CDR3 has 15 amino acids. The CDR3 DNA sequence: TGTGCCAGCAGCTTATTGAGCGGGAGTCTAGATACGCAGTATTTT. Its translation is CASSLLSGSLDTQYF.

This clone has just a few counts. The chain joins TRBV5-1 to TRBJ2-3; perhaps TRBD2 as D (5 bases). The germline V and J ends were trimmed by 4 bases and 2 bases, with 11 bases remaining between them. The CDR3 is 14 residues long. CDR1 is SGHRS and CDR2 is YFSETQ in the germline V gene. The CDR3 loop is CASSLLDYTDTQYF. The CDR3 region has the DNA TGCGCCAGCAGCCTTCTCGACTACACAGATACGCAGTATTTT.

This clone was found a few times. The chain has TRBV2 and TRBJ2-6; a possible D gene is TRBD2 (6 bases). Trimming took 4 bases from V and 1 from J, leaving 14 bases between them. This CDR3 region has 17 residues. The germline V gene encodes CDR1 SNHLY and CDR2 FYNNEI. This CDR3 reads CASSVAVRPSGANVLTF. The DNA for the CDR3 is TGTGCCAGCAGTGTAGCGGTGAGGCCATCTGGGGCCAACGTCCTGACTTTC.

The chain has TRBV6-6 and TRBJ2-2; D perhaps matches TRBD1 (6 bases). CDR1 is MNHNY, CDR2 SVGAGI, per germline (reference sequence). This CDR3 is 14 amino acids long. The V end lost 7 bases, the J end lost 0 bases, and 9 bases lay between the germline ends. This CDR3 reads CASIEGANTGELFF. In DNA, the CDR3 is TGTGCCAGCATTGAGGGGGCGAACACCGGGGAGCTGTTTTTT.

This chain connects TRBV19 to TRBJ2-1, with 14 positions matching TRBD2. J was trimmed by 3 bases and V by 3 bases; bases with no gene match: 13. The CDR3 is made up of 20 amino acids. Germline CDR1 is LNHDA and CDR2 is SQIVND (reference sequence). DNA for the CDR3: TGTGCCAGTAGTATGGATGGGGGACTAGCGGGAGACCGGGGCTACAATGAGCAGTTCTTC. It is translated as CASSMDGGLAGDRGYNEQFF.

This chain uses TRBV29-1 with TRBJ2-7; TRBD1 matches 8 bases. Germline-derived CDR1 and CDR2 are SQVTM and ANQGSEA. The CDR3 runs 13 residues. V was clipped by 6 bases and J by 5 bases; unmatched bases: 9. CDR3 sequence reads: CSVDRTGTDEQYF. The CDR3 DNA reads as TGCAGCGTGGACCGGACAGGGACGGACGAGCAGTACTTC.

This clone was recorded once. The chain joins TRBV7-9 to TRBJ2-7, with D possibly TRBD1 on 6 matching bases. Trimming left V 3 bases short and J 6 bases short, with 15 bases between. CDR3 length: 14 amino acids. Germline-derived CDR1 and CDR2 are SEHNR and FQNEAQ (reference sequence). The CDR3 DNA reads TGTGCCAGCAGCTTGGAATTACAGGGTACCGAGCAGTACTTC. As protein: CASSLELQGTEQYF.

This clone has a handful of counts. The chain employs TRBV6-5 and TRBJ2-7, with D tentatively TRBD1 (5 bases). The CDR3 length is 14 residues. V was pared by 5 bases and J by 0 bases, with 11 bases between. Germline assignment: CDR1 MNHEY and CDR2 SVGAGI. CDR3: CASSENRNSYEQYF. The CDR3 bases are TGTGCCAGCAGTGAAAACAGGAACTCCTACGAGCAGTACTTC.

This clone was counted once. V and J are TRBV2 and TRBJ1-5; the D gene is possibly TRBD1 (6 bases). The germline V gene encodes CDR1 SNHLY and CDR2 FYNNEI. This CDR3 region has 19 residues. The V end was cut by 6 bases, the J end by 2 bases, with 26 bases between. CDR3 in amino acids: CASRPRDRTGASGNQPQHF. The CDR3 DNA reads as TGTGCCAGCAGACCCCGAGACCGAACGGGGGCCTCGGGCAATCAGCCCCAGCATTTT.

The CDR3 protein is CASSLGTDPREQYF. In DNA, the CDR3 is TGTGCCAGCAGCTTGGGTACGGACCCTAGGGAGCAGTACTTC. V is TRBV5-6 and J is TRBJ2-7; the D is unclear. The ends were cut back, 0 bases at V and 7 bases at J, with 14 bases in the middle. This CDR3 is 14 amino acids long. In germline, CDR1 is SGHDT, CDR2 YYEEEE.

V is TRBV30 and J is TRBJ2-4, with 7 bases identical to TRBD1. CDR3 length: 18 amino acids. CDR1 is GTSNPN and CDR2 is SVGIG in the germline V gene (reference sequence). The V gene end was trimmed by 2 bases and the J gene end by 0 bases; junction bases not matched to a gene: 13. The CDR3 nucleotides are TGTGCCTGGAGTAAGACAGGGTTCGGTGGAGTAGCCAAAAACATTCAGTACTTC. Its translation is CAWSKTGFGGVAKNIQYF.

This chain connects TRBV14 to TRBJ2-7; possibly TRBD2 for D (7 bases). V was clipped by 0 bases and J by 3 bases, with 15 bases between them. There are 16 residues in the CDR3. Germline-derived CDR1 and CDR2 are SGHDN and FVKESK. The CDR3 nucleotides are TGTGCCAGCAGCCAAGATTGGGGGGGCGCTGGCTACGAGCAGTACTTC. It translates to CASSQDWGGAGYEQYF.

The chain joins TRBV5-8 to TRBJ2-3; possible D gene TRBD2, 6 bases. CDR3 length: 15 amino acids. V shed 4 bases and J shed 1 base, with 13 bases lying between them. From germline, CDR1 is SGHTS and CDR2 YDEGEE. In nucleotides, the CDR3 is TGTGCCAGCAGCGCGGGGCAGCCGGGCACAGATACGCAGTATTTT. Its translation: CASSAGQPGTDTQYF.

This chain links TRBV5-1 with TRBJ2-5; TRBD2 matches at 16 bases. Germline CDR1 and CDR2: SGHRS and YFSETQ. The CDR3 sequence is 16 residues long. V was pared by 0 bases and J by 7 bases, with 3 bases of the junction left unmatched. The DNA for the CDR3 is TGCGCCAGCAGCTTGGAGGGACTAGCGGGAGGGGTGACCCAGTACTTC. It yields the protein CASSLEGLAGGVTQYF.

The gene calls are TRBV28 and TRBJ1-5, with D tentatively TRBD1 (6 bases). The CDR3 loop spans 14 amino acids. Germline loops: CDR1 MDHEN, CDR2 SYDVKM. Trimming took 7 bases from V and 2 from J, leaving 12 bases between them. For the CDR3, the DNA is TGTGCCAGCACTCAAGGGGGGGGCAATCAGCCCCAGCATTTT. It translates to CASTQGGGNQPQHF.

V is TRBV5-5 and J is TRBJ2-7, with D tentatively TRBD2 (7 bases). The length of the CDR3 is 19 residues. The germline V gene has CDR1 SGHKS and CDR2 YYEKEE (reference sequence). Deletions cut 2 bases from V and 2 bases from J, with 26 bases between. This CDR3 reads CASSFGGGGRARLTYEQYF. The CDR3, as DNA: TGTGCCAGCAGCTTCGGAGGAGGGGGGAGGGCGCGACTCACCTACGAGCAGTACTTC.

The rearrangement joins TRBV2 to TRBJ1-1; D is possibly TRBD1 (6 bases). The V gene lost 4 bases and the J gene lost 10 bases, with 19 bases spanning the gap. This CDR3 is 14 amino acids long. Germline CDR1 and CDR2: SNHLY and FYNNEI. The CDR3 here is CASSGYGTQVAAFF. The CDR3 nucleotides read TGTGCCAGCAGTGGTTACGGGACACAGGTGGCAGCTTTCTTT.

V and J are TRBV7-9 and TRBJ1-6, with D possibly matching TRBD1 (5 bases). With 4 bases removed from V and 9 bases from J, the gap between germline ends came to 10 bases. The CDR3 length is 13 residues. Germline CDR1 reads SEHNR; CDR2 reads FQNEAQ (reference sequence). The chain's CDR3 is CASSSPGFSPLHF. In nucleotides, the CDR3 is TGTGCCAGCAGCTCACCAGGGTTTTCACCCCTCCACTTT.

Here the CDR3 reads CASSQDTRGSRGYTF. DNA for the CDR3: TGTGCCAGCAGCCAAGATACGAGGGGATCGCGCGGCTACACCTTC. The rearrangement uses TRBV4-2 and TRBJ1-2, with D maybe TRBD1 (5 bases). The CDR3 totals 15 residues. Trimming cost V 0 bases and J 8 bases, with 16 bases left between them. CDR1 and CDR2 from the germline V gene are LGHNA and YNFKEQ.

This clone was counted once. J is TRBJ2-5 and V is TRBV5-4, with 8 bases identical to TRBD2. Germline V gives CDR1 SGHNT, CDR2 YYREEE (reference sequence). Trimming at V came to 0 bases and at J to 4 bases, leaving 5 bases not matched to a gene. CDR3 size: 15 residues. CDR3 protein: CASSLVTGGRETQYF. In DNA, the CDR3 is TGTGCCAGCAGCTTGGTGACGGGAGGGAGAGAGACCCAGTACTTC. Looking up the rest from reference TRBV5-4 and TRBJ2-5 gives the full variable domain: ETGVTQSPTHLIKTRGQQVTLRCSSQSGHNTVSWYQQALGQGPQFIFQYYREEENGRGNFPPRFSGLQFPNYSSELNVNALELDDSALYLCASSLVTGGRETQYFGPGTRLLVL.

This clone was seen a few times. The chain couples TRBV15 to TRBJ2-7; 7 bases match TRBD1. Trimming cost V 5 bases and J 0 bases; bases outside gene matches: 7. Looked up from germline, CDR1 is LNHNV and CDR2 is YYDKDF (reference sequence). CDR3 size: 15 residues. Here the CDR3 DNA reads TGTGCCACCAGCCCACGAGGGGACAGCTCCTACGAGCAGTACTTC. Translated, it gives CATSPRGDSSYEQYF.

CDR3 sequence reads: CASSSFRGHEQFF. CDR3 bases: TGTGCCAGCAGCTCCTTCAGGGGCCATGAGCAGTTCTTC. The V call is TRBV11-3, the J call TRBJ2-1; a possible D gene is TRBD1 (6 bases). This CDR3 has 13 residues. CDR1 and CDR2 (germline): SGHNT, YENEEA. V gave up 4 bases and J gave up 8 bases, with 12 bases separating them. The full variable domain, its missing parts supplied by reference TRBV11-3 and TRBJ2-1, is EAGVVQSPRYKIIEKKQPVAFWCNPISGHNTLYWYLQNLGQGPELLIRYENEEAVDDSQLPKDRFSAERLKGVDSTLKIQPAELGDSAVYLCASSSFRGHEQFFGPGTRLTVL.

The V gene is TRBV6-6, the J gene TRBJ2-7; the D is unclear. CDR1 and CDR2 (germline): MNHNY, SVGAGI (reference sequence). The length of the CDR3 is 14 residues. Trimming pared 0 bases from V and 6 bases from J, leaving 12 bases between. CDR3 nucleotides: TGTGCCAGCAGTTACTCGAACAGTCCTAGCGAGCAGTACTTC. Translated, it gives CASSYSNSPSEQYF.

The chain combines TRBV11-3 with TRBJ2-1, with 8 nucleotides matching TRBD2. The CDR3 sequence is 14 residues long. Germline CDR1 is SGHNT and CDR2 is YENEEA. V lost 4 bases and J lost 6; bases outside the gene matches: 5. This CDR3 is CASSSGTRSNEQFF. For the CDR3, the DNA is TGTGCCAGCAGCTCCGGGACTAGAAGCAATGAGCAGTTCTTC.

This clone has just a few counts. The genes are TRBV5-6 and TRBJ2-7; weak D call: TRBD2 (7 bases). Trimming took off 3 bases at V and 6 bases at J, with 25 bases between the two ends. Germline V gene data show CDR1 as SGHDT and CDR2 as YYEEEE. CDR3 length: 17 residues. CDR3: CASSSDRGGAYFGEQYF. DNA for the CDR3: TGTGCCAGCAGCTCTGATAGGGGGGGCGCTTATTTTGGCGAGCAGTACTTC.

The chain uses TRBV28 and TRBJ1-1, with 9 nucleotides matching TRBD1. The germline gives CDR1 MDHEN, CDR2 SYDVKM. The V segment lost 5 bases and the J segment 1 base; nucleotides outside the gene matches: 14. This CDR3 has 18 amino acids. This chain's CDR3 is CASSLGPRGTGKNTEAFF. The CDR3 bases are TGTGCCAGCAGTCTGGGGCCCCGAGGGACAGGGAAGAACACTGAAGCTTTCTTT.

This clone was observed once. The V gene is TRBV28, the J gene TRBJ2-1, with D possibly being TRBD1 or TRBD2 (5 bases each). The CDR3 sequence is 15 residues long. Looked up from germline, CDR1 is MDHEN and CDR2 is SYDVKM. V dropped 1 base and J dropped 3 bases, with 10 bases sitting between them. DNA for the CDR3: TGTGCCAGCAGTTTATTCGAGGGGCACTACAATGAGCAGTTCTTC. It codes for CASSLFEGHYNEQFF.